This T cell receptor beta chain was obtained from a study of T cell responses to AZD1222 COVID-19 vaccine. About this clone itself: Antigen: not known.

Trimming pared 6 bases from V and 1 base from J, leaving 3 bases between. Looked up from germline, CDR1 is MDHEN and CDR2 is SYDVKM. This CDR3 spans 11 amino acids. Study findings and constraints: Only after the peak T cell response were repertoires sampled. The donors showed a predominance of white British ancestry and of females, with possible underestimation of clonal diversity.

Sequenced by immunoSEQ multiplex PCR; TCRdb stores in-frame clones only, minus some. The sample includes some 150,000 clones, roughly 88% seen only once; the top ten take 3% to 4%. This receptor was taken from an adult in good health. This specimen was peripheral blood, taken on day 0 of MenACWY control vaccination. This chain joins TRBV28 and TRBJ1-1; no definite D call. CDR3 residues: CASRGNTEAFF. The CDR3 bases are TGTGCCAGCAGGGGGAACACTGAAGCTTTCTTT.